The 5 T cell receptor beta chains listed next were all sequenced from one sample in a study of sequential checkpoint blockade in melanoma. The treatment was: randomized to nivolumab then ipilimumab (arm A) or the reverse (arm B). Here immunoSEQ multiplex PCR was the method, and the copy in TCRdb shows in-frame clones only, minus some. The sample shows about 13,000 clones, roughly 27% of them seen only once. The sequencing here drew on tumor tissue (inferred from file names), taken from a patient given nivolumab and ipilimumab in sequence. These TCRs come from a human donor with melanoma.

The chain recombines TRBV19 with TRBJ2-7; D is possibly TRBD1 (5 bases). With 1 base removed from V and 2 bases from J, the gap between germline ends came to 9 bases. CDR3 length equals 14 residues. CDR1 is LNHDA and CDR2 is SQIVND in the germline V gene (reference sequence). As DNA, the CDR3 is TGTGCCAGTAGTATAGGACAGTCTGCCTACGAGCAGTACTTC. Encoded protein: CASSIGQSAYEQYF.

CDR3 sequence: CASSPYRHTDTQYF. The CDR3 DNA is TGTGCCAGCAGTCCCTACCGACATACAGATACGCAGTATTTT. The V gene is TRBV28, the J gene TRBJ2-3, with D unresolved. From germline, CDR1 is MDHEN and CDR2 SYDVKM. Trimming cost V 5 bases and J 3 bases, with 12 bases left between them. This CDR3 comprises 14 residues.

The chain is built from TRBV6-1 and TRBJ1-1; D ambiguous. Germline CDR1 and CDR2: MNHNS and SASEGT. V lost 1 base and J lost 6, with 15 bases in between. This CDR3 contains 15 residues. CDR3 coding DNA: TGTGCCAGCAGTGAAGGGGGTCTCCTGGACGCTGAAGCTTTCTTT. Protein sequence: CASSEGGLLDAEAFF.

This clone was detected only once. The chain joins TRBV15 to TRBJ2-1; D assignment may be TRBD1 or TRBD2 (5 bases each). The length of the CDR3 is 15 residues. Trimming stripped 3 bases from V and 2 bases from J, with 11 bases between. Germline V gene data show CDR1 as LNHNV and CDR2 as YYDKDF (reference sequence). The CDR3 reads CATSSGRDAYNEQFF. CDR3 in DNA: TGTGCCACCAGCAGTGGACGGGACGCCTACAATGAGCAGTTCTTC.

This chain links TRBV11-3 with TRBJ2-1; D possibly corresponds to TRBD1 (7 bases). CDR1 SGHNT and CDR2 YENEEA come from the germline V gene. CDR3 length: 15 amino acids. Trimming took off 5 bases at V and 3 bases at J, with 14 bases between the two ends. The CDR3 DNA reads as TGTGCCAGCAGCCAGGGGGGCGGCAACTACAATGAGCAGTTCTTC. Translating it yields CASSQGGGNYNEQFF.